This TCR beta chain was profiled in a study of OX40 agonist ivuxolimab in advanced cancers. Germline V gene data show CDR1 as ENHRY and CDR2 as SYGVKD. This CDR3 is 15 amino acids long. With 0 bases clipped from V and 5 bases from J, the junction kept 3 bases outside the gene matches. Generated by immunoSEQ multiplex PCR, the TCRdb table keeps only in-frame clones and is missing some. This table holds roughly 120,000 clones, 85% to 90% found once. V usage is TRBV10-3 and J usage is TRBJ2-3; TRBD1 agrees at 9 bases. The TCR originated in an adult with an advanced solid tumor such as melanoma, head and neck, liver or kidney cancer. The sample in question was CD4+ or CD8+ T cells sorted from blood, obtained in a trial of the OX40 agonist ivuxolimab. The CDR3 protein is CAISESGQGLDTQYF. CDR3 coding DNA: TGTGCCATCAGTGAGTCGGGACAGGGACTAGATACGCAGTATTTT.